This entry lists 14 T cell receptor beta chains sequenced from one sample in a study of T cells after yellow fever vaccination. TCRdb reanalysed the 5' RACE reads using MiXCR and keeps one entry per CDR3 protein. This sample has a few hundred thousand distinct CDR3 sequences, with 8% to 9.5% found just once. The material sequenced was PBMCs, taken approximately 47 days after the first yellow fever vaccination. These receptors all come from a man between 18 and 29 years old who received the YFV17D yellow fever vaccine.

In its sample, this clonotype was seen a few times. The rearrangement links TRBV7-6 to TRBJ1-5; D gene unclear. CDR3 length: 16 amino acids. Germline assignment: CDR1 SGHVS and CDR2 FNYEAQ. Trimming took 1 base from V and 10 from J, leaving 20 bases between them. CDR3 sequence (DNA): TGTGCCAGCAGCTTAGTAGGGAAACTCTTGATACAACCCCAGCATTTT. Residues: CASSLVGKLLIQPQHF. The complete variable domain, with remaining parts taken from reference TRBV7-6 and TRBJ1-5, reads GAGVSQSPRYKVTKRGQDVALRCDPISGHVSLYWYRQALGQGPEFLTYFNYEAQQDKSGLPNDRFSAERPEGSISTLTIQRTEQRDSAMYRCASSLVGKLLIQPQHFGDGTRLSIL.

This clonotype was seen a handful of times. The J gene is TRBJ1-4, the V gene TRBV5-8; maybe TRBD1 (5 bases). Per the germline V gene, CDR1 is SGHTS and CDR2 is YDEGEE. Trimming left V 0 bases short and J 8 bases short, with 8 bases between. CDR3 length: 13 residues. CDR3 sequence reads: CASSLERDEKLFF. CDR3 in DNA: TGTGCCAGCAGCTTGGAACGGGACGAAAAACTGTTTTTT.

The rearrangement joins TRBV5-6 to TRBJ2-7; no firm D call. CDR3 length equals 13 residues. With 5 bases removed from V and 1 base from J, the gap between germline ends came to 10 bases. Germline CDR1 is SGHDT and CDR2 is YYEEEE. Here the CDR3 reads CASRPDDSYEQYF. DNA for the CDR3: TGTGCCAGCAGACCCGACGATTCCTACGAGCAGTACTTC.

The chain recombines TRBV7-2 with TRBJ2-1; 12 nucleotides agree with TRBD2. Germline CDR1 and CDR2: SGHTA and FQGNSA. The CDR3 is 15 amino acids. Trimming cost V 8 bases and J 4 bases; bases outside gene matches: 6. The CDR3 DNA follows: TGTGCCAGCTTCGGGACTAGCGGGTTTTACAATGAGCAGTTCTTC. It is translated as CASFGTSGFYNEQFF.

This clonotype was detected only a few times. The V and J genes are TRBV30 and TRBJ1-1; D remains unclear. CDR3 length: 13 residues. Trimming pared 5 bases from V and 1 base from J, leaving 11 bases between. CDR1 is GTSNPN and CDR2 is SVGIG in the germline V gene (reference sequence). In nucleotides, the CDR3 is TGTGCCTGGGGGCCGACACCGAACACTGAAGCTTTCTTT. Translating it yields CAWGPTPNTEAFF.

This clonotype was seen a few times. The rearrangement uses TRBV14 and TRBJ2-1, with a weak D call TRBD1 (5 bases). Between the trimmed V and J ends, which lost 0 bases and 4 bases, there was a span of 16 bases. CDR1 is SGHDN, CDR2 FVKESK, per germline. CDR3 length: 17 amino acids. For the CDR3, the DNA is TGTGCCAGCAGCCAAGATGAGGAAGGGGTTCGGTACAATGAGCAGTTCTTC. Translated, it gives CASSQDEEGVRYNEQFF.

This chain joins TRBV5-6 and TRBJ2-7; D not certain. CDR1 is SGHDT, CDR2 YYEEEE, per germline. With 4 bases removed from V and 4 bases from J, the gap between germline ends came to 9 bases. CDR3 length: 12 amino acids. The CDR3 reads CASSTFNYEQYF. The DNA of the CDR3 is TGTGCCAGCAGCACTTTCAATTACGAGCAGTACTTC.

This clonotype has just a few counts. V usage is TRBV30 and J usage is TRBJ2-2; D remains ambiguous. Trimming removed 5 bases at V and 4 bases at J, with 8 bases between. The CDR3 is 12 residues long. CDR1 and CDR2 (germline): GTSNPN, SVGIG (reference sequence). CDR3 nucleotide sequence: TGTGCCTGGGTTCTAGGCACCGGGGAGCTGTTTTTT. As protein: CAWVLGTGELFF.

The chain uses TRBV7-2 and TRBJ2-3; a possible D gene is TRBD2 (7 bases). Germline lookup yields CDR1 SGHTA and CDR2 FQGNSA. V was clipped by 6 bases and J by 6 bases, with 16 bases between them. CDR3 length: 14 residues. CDR3 sequence (DNA): TGTGCCAGCAGGGGGGGGGGCCTGGCTGATACGCAGTATTTT. The encoded protein is CASRGGGLADTQYF.

This chain connects TRBV12-3 or TRBV12-4 to TRBJ2-2, with D maybe TRBD2 (6 bases). V lost 9 bases to trimming and J lost 1 base, with 12 bases between them. CDR3 size: 14 residues. The CDR3 nucleotides are TGTGCCAGTCTGGGACTGGAGAACACCGGGGAGCTGTTTTTT. Amino acid sequence: CASLGLENTGELFF.

The rearrangement joins TRBV13 to TRBJ2-1, with 9 bases fitting TRBD1. Germline assignment: CDR1 PRHDT and CDR2 FYEKMQ (reference sequence). This CDR3 is 15 amino acids long. After removal of 5 bases from V and 8 bases from J, the junction contained 10 bases not matched to a gene. The CDR3 reads CASSRSGQGFHEQFF. CDR3 coding DNA: TGTGCCAGCAGCCGCTCGGGACAGGGTTTCCATGAGCAGTTCTTC.

This clonotype came up many times. The chain combines TRBV7-3 with TRBJ1-1; possibly TRBD1 for D (5 bases). Germline CDR1 and CDR2: SGHTA and FQGTGA. This CDR3 has 14 amino acids. The V and J ends lost 3 bases and 2 bases respectively, with 10 bases between them. CDR3 sequence: CASSLGVSNTEAFF. CDR3 in DNA: TGTGCCAGCAGCTTGGGGGTATCCAACACTGAAGCTTTCTTT.

The V gene is TRBV5-1, the J gene TRBJ1-1; D is unclear. Germline values: CDR1 SGHRS, CDR2 YFSETQ. The CDR3 spans 16 residues. The ends were cut back, 2 bases at V and 3 bases at J, with 17 bases in the middle. CDR3 sequence reads: CASSLGRERLHTEAFF. In nucleotides, the CDR3 is TGCGCCAGCAGCTTAGGTCGTGAACGGTTGCACACTGAAGCTTTCTTT.

The chain carries TRBV6-5 and TRBJ2-1; weak D call: TRBD1 (5 bases). Per the germline V gene, CDR1 is MNHEY and CDR2 is SVGAGI. The V and J ends lost 4 bases and 7 bases respectively, with 14 bases between them. This CDR3 spans 14 amino acids. DNA of the CDR3: TGTGCCAGCAGTTGGGGCAAGGGGCGAAATGAGCAGTTCTTC. This gives the protein CASSWGKGRNEQFF.